The T cell receptor (beta chain) under discussion was sequenced for a study of blood T cell repertoires in COVID-19 (dated by TCRdb to the early 2020s). A note on the overall study: The collaborator samples originated in the United States, Italy and Spain and spanned the acute and convalescent phases of COVID-19. Where available, HLA class I and class II types were obtained from metadata supplied by the sample provider rather than from assay-based typing. The material from the prospective study consisted of cDNA or gDNA derived from T cells, B-cell-depleted T cells, or PBMCs. The dataset comprised deeply sampled blood TCRbeta repertoires from subjects exposed to, actively infected with, or recovered from COVID-19. A freely available public database, intended as a resource for researchers studying the immune response to SARS-CoV-2, is where the repertoires were released. A de-identified subject ID, COVID-19 status, age in years and sex were almost always included in the sample metadata. Samples came from the ongoing ImmuneRACE study (first 160 participants) plus 1,254 subjects from 6 global collaborators. Study-wide findings and limitations: The amount of clinical and demographic metadata varied by source and participant and was provided uncurated.

The immunoSEQ Assay, a bias-controlled multiplex PCR, was used to amplify TCRbeta CDR3 regions from genomic DNA. In the authors' own workflow: Within the assay, amplification of reference gene primers was used to estimate how many nucleated cells each sample contained. To quantify the absolute abundance of each unique TCRbeta CDR3 rearrangement, sequence reads were collapsed and filtered. For each sample, productive Simpson clonality was calculated by taking the square root of Simpson's diversity index across productive rearrangements. TCRdb obtained this table from immuneACCESS and retained in-frame rearrangements with V and J assigned. These tables miss some clones; where compared with another copy, unresolved V genes account for less than half of the shortfall, and the remainder is unexplained. The V and J calls and the clone size are those of that table, but D and trimming were determined from the DNA. The sample records about 45,000 clones, under 85% of which are singletons. In total, the top ten clones hold 8% to 10% of the sample.

This clone came up a few times. Its specific antigen is unknown. No clone much larger than this one lies a single base away; base qualities are absent. CDR1 is given as KGHSH and CDR2 as LQKENI, both from the germline V gene. Ends trimmed: V by 1 base, J by 1 base; bases unmatched to a gene: 3. Counted from cysteine to phenylalanine, this CDR3 has 15 amino acids. The sequence is cut down to CDR3 DNA, 45 bases in frame from base 1. Each collaborating institution followed its own protocols to collect whole blood in K2EDTA tubes. For TCRbeta analysis, collaborator samples were shipped as frozen whole blood, as isolated PBMCs, or as DNA extracted from either sample type.

The sequencing input was peripheral blood. The rearranged chain carries TRBV18 and TRBJ1-1, and TRBD1 matches 7 of the central bases. This TCR came from a man older than 75 in a cohort sampled during active COVID-19. The nucleotide sequence reads as follows: TGTGCCAGCTCACCACGACAGGGACCGAACACTGAAGCTTTCTTT. The translation is CASSPRQGPNTEAFF. Reference TRBV18 and TRBJ1-1 genes cover what lies past the CDR3, so the full variable domain is NAGVMQNPRHLVRRRGQEARLRCSPMKGHSHVYWYRQLPEEGLKFMVYLQKENIIDESGMPKERFSAEFPKEGPSILRIQQVVRGDSAAYFCASSPRQGPNTEAFFGQGTRLTVV.